A single T cell receptor beta chain is shown here with its context. CDR3 length equals 13 residues. Trimming removed 3 bases from V and 4 bases from J, with 9 bases in between. CDR1 LNHDA and CDR2 SQIVND come from the germline V gene (reference sequence). The table came from immunoSEQ multiplex PCR; TCRdb's copy has only in-frame clones and leaves some out. Counted here are about 79,000 clones, over 85% occurring once; the ten biggest clones make up over 1%. The data are from a study of control samples from healthy donors and cancer patients. The chain carries TRBV19 and TRBJ1-2; D unclear. The source is a woman between 40 and 55 years old with lung cancer. The sequenced sample was PBMCs. CDR3 DNA: TGTGCCAGTAGTATGGGCCCTGCCTATGGCTACACCTTC. This gives the protein CASSMGPAYGYTF.